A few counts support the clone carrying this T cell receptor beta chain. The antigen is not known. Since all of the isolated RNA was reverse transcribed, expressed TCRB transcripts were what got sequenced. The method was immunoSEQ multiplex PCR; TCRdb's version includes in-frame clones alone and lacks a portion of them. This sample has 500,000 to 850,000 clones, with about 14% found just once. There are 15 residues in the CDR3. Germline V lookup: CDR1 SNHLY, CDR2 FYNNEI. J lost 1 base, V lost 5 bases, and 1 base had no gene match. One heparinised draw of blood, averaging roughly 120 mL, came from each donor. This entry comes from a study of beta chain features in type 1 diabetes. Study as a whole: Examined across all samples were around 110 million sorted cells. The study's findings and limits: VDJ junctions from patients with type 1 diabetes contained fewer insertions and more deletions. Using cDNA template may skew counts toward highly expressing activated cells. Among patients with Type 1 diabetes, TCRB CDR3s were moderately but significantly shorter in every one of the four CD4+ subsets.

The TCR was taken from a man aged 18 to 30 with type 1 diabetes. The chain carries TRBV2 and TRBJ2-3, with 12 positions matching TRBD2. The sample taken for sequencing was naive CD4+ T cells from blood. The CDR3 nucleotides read TGTGCCAGCAGTCTAGCGGGGGGGGGCACAGATACGCAGTATTTT. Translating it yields CASSLAGGGTDTQYF.